This TCR beta chain comes out of a study of blood T cell repertoires in COVID-19. In the study overall: Sites in the United States, Italy and Spain provided acute and convalescent COVID-19 samples. The analysed material was cDNA or gDNA that came from T cells, B-cell-depleted T cells, or PBMCs.

Source study methods: Reference gene primer amplification yielded estimated nucleated cell counts. The method was immunoSEQ multiplex PCR; TCRdb's version includes in-frame clones alone and lacks a portion of them. The V and J calls and clone size come from that table; D and trimming were worked out from the DNA. Among 150,000 to 250,000 clones listed, 90% to 95% were seen once. The Seattle patients, enrolled during active infection, were followed longitudinally. The CDR3 loop spans 11 amino acids. Germline V gene data show CDR1 as KGHDR and CDR2 as SFDVKD. Trimming pared 9 bases from V and 5 bases from J, leaving 9 bases between.

The chain links TRBV24-1 to TRBJ1-2, with D possibly being TRBD1 (5 bases). The sequenced sample consisted of peripheral blood. This receptor was taken from a man aged 25 to 45 with COVID-19, enrolled during active disease. CDR3 region: CATRNRYGYTF. As DNA, the CDR3 is TGTGCCACCCGTAACAGGTATGGCTACACCTTC.